The 28 T cell receptor beta chains below come from one sample, sequenced in a study of tumor and adjacent non-tumor tissue in lung cancer. TCRbeta libraries were built with three rounds of nested PCR, modified from ARM-PCR. TCRdb recomputed calls from the multiplex PCR reads with MiXCR, one row per CDR3 protein. The sample holds approximately 100,000 distinct CDR3 sequences, roughly three fifths seen once. The template was RNA from unsorted bulk tissue. The normal lung tissue was taken more than 3 cm from the tumor edge. The sample consisted of distant non-tumor lung tissue. These receptors were taken from a man aged 55 to 70 with non-small cell lung cancer.

A word on this clonotype: Germline and junction disagree at one end, which may indicate a read error. The DNA for the CDR3 is TGTGCCAGGAGTACCGCTTTCTACGGGCAGTACTTC. Translation gives CARSTAFYGQYF. V and J are TRBV11-2 and TRBJ2-7; no clear D gene. Germline V gene sequence: CDR1 SGHAT, CDR2 FQNNGV. The CDR3 loop spans 12 amino acids.

In this sample, this clonotype turned up a few times. This may come from a read error, since a much larger clone is one base off. The J gene is TRBJ2-5, the V gene TRBV20-1, with D tentatively TRBD2 (5 bases). CDR3 size: 17 residues. The germline CDR1 and CDR2 sequences are DFQATT and SNEGSKA (reference sequence). This chain's CDR3 is CSALDAASRLMGETQHF. In DNA form, the CDR3 reads TGCAGTGCCCTGGATGCAGCATCCAGATTGATGGGAGAGACCCAGCACTTC.

Concerning this clonotype itself: This may stem from a read error, because a much larger clone lies one nucleotide away. The genes are TRBV20-1 and TRBJ2-2; possible D gene TRBD2, 5 bases. CDR3 length: 13 amino acids. Trimming took off 5 bases at V and 4 bases at J, with 11 bases between the two ends. Germline CDR1 is DFQATT and CDR2 is SNEGSKA (reference sequence). The CDR3 here is CSAPWESTGELFF. As DNA, the CDR3 is TGCAGTGCTCCCTGGGAGAGCACCGGGGAGCTGTTTTTT.

V gene TRBV29-1 combines with J gene TRBJ2-2; 9 nucleotides align to TRBD2. Germline values: CDR1 SQVTM, CDR2 ANQGSEA. V was clipped by 7 bases and J by 7 bases; unmatched bases: 16. The CDR3 loop spans 16 amino acids. As DNA, the CDR3 is TGCAGCGCTGGTGGGGCTAGCGGGGTGGCAAGCGGGGAGCTGTTTTTT. Its protein is CSAGGASGVASGELFF.

Note on this clonotype: Sequence at one end of the junction differs from germline and may be a read error. This rearrangement joins TRBV6-1 to TRBJ1-1, with 8 bases that match TRBD1. Germline loops: CDR1 MNHNS, CDR2 SASEGT. This CDR3 contains 14 residues. CDR3 protein: CARSGQGPNTEAFF. The CDR3 DNA reads TGTGCCAGGAGCGGACAGGGACCGAACACTGAGGCTTTCTTT.

This clonotype was recorded at least ten times. CDR3 nucleotide sequence: TGCAGTGCTAGAACGGGTTTAAAAGGCAATGAGCAGTTCTTC. It translates to CSARTGLKGNEQFF. The rearrangement links TRBV20-1 to TRBJ2-1; no firm D call. Germline values: CDR1 DFQATT, CDR2 SNEGSKA (reference sequence). Trimming removed 2 bases at V and 6 bases at J, with 14 bases between. The length of the CDR3 is 14 residues.

This clonotype has a count of ten or more. This sequence joins TRBV5-4 and TRBJ2-7, with no clear D. V lost 3 bases, J lost 3 bases, and 13 bases lay in between. This CDR3 spans 14 amino acids. Germline V CDR1 and CDR2: SGHNT, YYREEE (reference sequence). The CDR3 nucleotides are TGTGCCAGCAGCTCTTCACCCACAGTCTACGAGCAGTACTTC. It translates to CASSSSPTVYEQYF. The full variable domain, in which reference TRBV5-4 and TRBJ2-7 provide the parts outside the CDR3, is ETGVTQSPTHLIKTRGQQVTLRCSSQSGHNTVSWYQQALGQGPQFIFQYYREEENGRGNFPPRFSGLQFPNYSSELNVNALELDDSALYLCASSSSPTVYEQYFGPGTRLTVT.

Concerning this clonotype: The junction differs from germline at one of its ends, possibly a read error. The chain is built from TRBV30 and TRBJ2-3; D possibly corresponds to TRBD1 (5 bases). The CDR3 spans 14 residues. From germline, CDR1 is GTSNPN and CDR2 SVGIG (reference sequence). CDR3 loop: CAWNRAGNTDTKYF. For the CDR3, the DNA is TGTGCCTGGAATAGGGCAGGGAACACAGATACGAAGTATTTT.

This rearrangement joins TRBV5-1 to TRBJ2-1; the D is unclear. The V end lost 0 bases, the J end lost 4 bases, and 11 bases lay between the germline ends. Germline CDR1 and CDR2: SGHRS and YFSETQ. The CDR3 covers 15 residues. CDR3 in amino acids: CASSLDLGPYNEQFF. The CDR3 DNA reads TGCGCCAGCAGCTTGGACCTTGGACCATACAATGAGCAGTTCTTC.

This clonotype was detected a few times. At one of its ends the junction is not consistent with the germline gene, which may arise from a read error. The chain employs TRBV13 and TRBJ1-2; TRBD1 matches at 11 bases. CDR1 is PRHDT, CDR2 FYEKMQ, per germline (reference sequence). CDR3 size: 14 residues. The CDR3 protein is CASSSDRGLLGYIF. CDR3 in DNA: TGTGCCAGCAGCTCGGACAGGGGGCTTTTAGGTTACATCTTC.

The chain links TRBV28 to TRBJ2-5, with D tentatively TRBD2 (6 bases). The V gene's germline CDR1 is MDHEN and CDR2 SYDVKM. This CDR3 has 14 residues. As DNA, the CDR3 is TGTACCATCAGTTGGACCGAGGGGAGGGAGACCCAGTACTTC. Translation gives CTISWTEGRETQYF.

The sample holds one count of this clonotype. The junction differs from germline at one of its ends, possibly a read error. This chain links TRBV2 with TRBJ2-3, with D perhaps matching TRBD2 (6 bases). The CDR3 sequence is 16 residues long. CDR1 is SNHLY and CDR2 is FYNNEI in the germline V gene. The CDR3 here is CANSEREGLSTDTQYF. Here the CDR3 DNA reads TGTGCCAACAGTGAAAGAGAGGGACTGAGCACAGATACGCAGTATTTT.

V usage is TRBV20-1 and J usage is TRBJ2-1; the match to TRBD2 covers 7 bases. CDR1 and CDR2 from the germline V gene are DFQATT and SNEGSKA (reference sequence). This CDR3 region has 14 residues. The J segment lost 4 bases and the V segment lost 6 bases, leaving 9 bases of the junction unmatched. The CDR3 sequence is CSARLVGGYNEQFF. CDR3 DNA sequence: TGCAGTGCGCGACTAGTGGGGGGGTACAATGAGCAGTTCTTC.

Note on this clonotype: One end of the junction varies from germline; a read error may be responsible. The V and J genes are TRBV6-5 and TRBJ2-3, with D hard to call. Germline CDR1 is MNHEY and CDR2 is SVGAGI. The CDR3 sequence is 14 residues long. DNA for the CDR3: TGTACCAGAACAACGAGTGGGAGCACAGATACGCAGTATTTT. Its protein is CTRTTSGSTDTQYF.

This clonotype was counted only a few times. A clone one base away is much larger, so this may be a read error. The chain has TRBV12-3 or TRBV12-4 and TRBJ2-1; 8 bases are shared with TRBD2. CDR3 length equals 15 residues. The CDR3 protein is CTSSSRGGRYNEQFF. For the CDR3, the DNA is TGTACCAGCAGTTCGCGGGGCGGGAGGTACAATGAGCAGTTCTTC.

By share, this clonotype counts as medium-sized. The genes are TRBV11-3 and TRBJ2-1; possible D gene TRBD2, 5 bases. The V end was cut by 5 bases, the J end by 4 bases, with 21 bases between. The CDR3 length is 17 residues. CDR1 is SGHNT, CDR2 YENEEA, per germline. CDR3 bases: TGTGCCAGCAGCCCAGGCGGGTCAGATACTATATACAATGAGCAGTTCTTC. Amino acid sequence: CASSPGGSDTIYNEQFF.

Details on this clonotype: Sequence at one end of the junction differs from germline and may be a read error. The CDR3 sequence is CSARFGQGGEKPFF. The CDR3 nucleotides read TGCAGTGCTAGGTTCGGACAGGGCGGAGAAAAACCGTTTTTT. The rearrangement uses TRBV20-1 and TRBJ1-4; TRBD1 agrees at 8 bases. The CDR3 covers 14 residues. The V gene's germline CDR1 is DFQATT and CDR2 SNEGSKA (reference sequence).

In regard to this clonotype: A read error is possible here, since a much larger clone lies one base away. The J gene is TRBJ2-3, the V gene TRBV4-1; maybe TRBD2 (5 bases). The CDR3 consists of 13 residues. Germline V gene data show CDR1 as MGHRA and CDR2 as YSYEKL. The CDR3 DNA reads as TGCTCCAGCAGCCAAGGACTTTCGGATACGCAGTATTTT. Protein: CSSSQGLSDTQYF.

This clonotype was seen at least ten times. This rearrangement joins TRBV6-5 to TRBJ2-5, with D possibly called TRBD1 or TRBD2 (5 bases each). This CDR3 spans 16 amino acids. Germline V gene data show CDR1 as MNHEY and CDR2 as SVGAGI. V was shortened by 2 bases and J by 0 bases, with 13 bases between the two germline ends. CDR3 in amino acids: CASSYVGVPHQETQYF. CDR3 DNA sequence: TGTGCCAGCAGTTACGTGGGGGTTCCTCACCAAGAGACCCAGTACTTC.

This clonotype was seen at least ten times. J is TRBJ2-3 and V is TRBV20-1, with TRBD2 matching 7 bases. This CDR3 is built from 15 residues. Germline loops: CDR1 DFQATT, CDR2 SNEGSKA (reference sequence). V lost 1 base and J lost 0; bases outside the gene matches: 4. The CDR3 loop reads CSARGDSGSTDTQYF. CDR3 coding DNA: TGCAGTGCTAGAGGAGATAGCGGGAGCACAGATACGCAGTATTTT.

This clonotype was detected ten times or more. CDR3 bases: TGTGCCAGCAGCCCGGAGGGTACGGCGGAGACCCAGTACTTC. Encoded protein: CASSPEGTAETQYF. J is TRBJ2-5 and V is TRBV13, with D possibly TRBD2 on 6 matching bases. This CDR3 spans 14 amino acids. V lost 5 bases and J 5 bases, leaving 15 bases between the germline ends. CDR1 and CDR2 from the germline V gene are PRHDT and FYEKMQ (reference sequence). The full variable domain, rest sourced from reference TRBV13 and TRBJ2-5, is AAGVIQSPRHLIKEKRETATLKCYPIPRHDTVYWYQQGPGQDPQFLISFYEKMQSDKGSIPDRFSAQQFSDYHSELNMSSLELGDSALYFCASSPEGTAETQYFGPGTRLLVL.

Regarding this clonotype: Since no conserved phenylalanine or tryptophan closes the CDR3, a read error is the likely cause. The genes are TRBV29-1 and TRBJ2-1, with D tentatively TRBD2 (6 bases). Germline values: CDR1 SQVTM, CDR2 ANQGSEA. This CDR3 spans 17 amino acids. V gave up 1 base and J gave up 3 bases, with 19 bases separating them. DNA for the CDR3: TGCAGCGTTGAAGGGGCACTAGCCGAAAGCTTCTACAATGAGCAGTTCTCC. Translated, it gives CSVEGALAESFYNEQFS.

This clonotype is termed medium-sized. CDR3 residues: CASKTGAKNIQYF. CDR3 nucleotides: TGTGCCAGCAAAACTGGGGCCAAAAACATTCAGTACTTC. The rearrangement links TRBV6-2 or TRBV6-3 to TRBJ2-4; no clear D gene. Germline CDR1 reads MNHEY; CDR2 reads SVGEGT. V was shortened by 7 bases and J by 1 base, with 8 bases between the two germline ends. This CDR3 is built from 13 residues.

This chain links TRBV6-2 or TRBV6-3 with TRBJ2-7, with D maybe TRBD2 (6 bases). Deletions cut 5 bases from V and 0 bases from J, with 17 bases between. The CDR3 sequence is 16 residues long. Germline CDR1 reads MNHEY; CDR2 reads SVGEGT. The CDR3 loop is CASSLAPFGDSYEQYF. CDR3 in DNA: TGTGCCAGCAGTCTAGCGCCCTTTGGGGACTCCTACGAGCAGTACTTC.

The chain recombines TRBV10-3 with TRBJ2-7; unclear D gene. This CDR3 has 11 amino acids. From germline, CDR1 is ENHRY and CDR2 SYGVKD. V was clipped by 3 bases and J by 6 bases, with 6 bases between them. The CDR3 loop is CAISDGCEQYF. CDR3 nucleotide sequence: TGTGCCATCAGTGATGGATGCGAGCAGTACTTC.

Comments on this clonotype: The CDR3 end shows no conserved phenylalanine or tryptophan, and so a read error is likely. The chain is built from TRBV11-2 and TRBJ2-1, with 12 bases that match TRBD2. The germline V gene has CDR1 SGHAT and CDR2 FQNNGV. The CDR3 is 17 residues long. Germline trimming cut 2 bases from V and 6 bases from J; bases unmatched to any gene: 8. Here the CDR3 DNA reads TGTGCCAGCAGCTTAATGGTTTCTAGCGGGAGGGGCAATGAGCAGTTCCTC. It specifies CASSLMVSSGRGNEQFL.

This clonotype was recorded many times. This chain uses TRBV5-5 with TRBJ1-1, with 8 nucleotides matching TRBD1. Germline V gene lookup returns CDR1 SGHKS and CDR2 YYEKEE (reference sequence). V lost 2 bases to trimming and J lost 0 bases; unmatched junction nucleotides: 3. This CDR3 contains 15 residues. The CDR3 loop is CASSFRGQMNTEAFF. For the CDR3, the DNA is TGTGCCAGCAGCTTCAGGGGGCAGATGAACACTGAAGCTTTCTTT.

This clonotype was seen repeatedly, ten times or more. This chain links TRBV5-6 with TRBJ1-2; D is uncertain. The germline V gene has CDR1 SGHDT and CDR2 YYEEEE. Deletions cut 3 bases from V and 6 bases from J, with 12 bases between. The CDR3 consists of 13 residues. In DNA, the CDR3 is TGTGCCAGCAGCTCCGTGGGAAGAGATGGCTACACCTTC. Translated, it gives CASSSVGRDGYTF.